The source of this T cell receptor beta chain is a study of T cell responses to AZD1222 COVID-19 vaccine. Germline CDR1 is LNHDA and CDR2 is SQIVND (reference sequence). The V gene end was trimmed by 8 bases and the J gene end by 9 bases; junction bases not matched to a gene: 7. This CDR3 contains 13 residues. Only in-frame clones appear in the TCRdb table, and some are missing; sequencing was by immunoSEQ multiplex PCR. The sample holds about 92,000 clones, 91% seen once. This sequence originates from an adult in good health. The chain has TRBV19 and TRBJ1-6; 7 nucleotides match TRBD1. The sequencing used peripheral blood, collected on day 0 of AZD1222 vaccination. As DNA, the CDR3 is TGTGCCAGTGCCGGACAGGCGGGTTCACCCCTCCACTTT. Translation gives CASAGQAGSPLHF.